A selection of T cell receptor beta chains follows, all from one sample in a study of cytomegalovirus exposure and HLA in healthy donors. The data were produced by immunoSEQ multiplex PCR, yet TCRdb's version contains in-frame clones alone and is incomplete. The table lists just over 200,000 clones, approximately 79% of them singletons. The source material was PBMCs. The source of these receptors is a middle-aged man in good health and CMV-seronegative. Both conserved end residues are part of each CDR3. D genes are given only for firm matches. Only some rows state a clone size, as once, few, many or a class for expanded clones.

v_gene: TRBV6-5
j_gene: TRBJ2-5
abundance: NA
d_gene: TRBD2
CDR3nt: TGTGCCAGCAGATTAGCGGGCGGGGAGACCCAGTACTTC
CDR3aa: CASRLAGGETQYF

v_gene: TRBV6-4
j_gene: TRBJ2-2
abundance: NA
d_gene: TRBD2
CDR3nt: TGTGCCAGCTCCGTGACTAGCGGGAGGGATAACACCGGGGAGCTGTTTTTT
CDR3aa: CASSVTSGRDNTGELFF

v_gene: TRBV6-6
j_gene: TRBJ2-3
abundance: NA
d_gene: TRBD2
CDR3nt: TGTGCCAGCAGTTACCAAGCGGGAGGGGGGGATACGCAGTATTTT
CDR3aa: CASSYQAGGGDTQYF

v_gene: TRBV30
j_gene: TRBJ1-3
abundance: NA
d_gene: NA
CDR3nt: TGTGCCTGGAGCCCAACGGCAGGTCCCTCTGGAAACACCATATATTTT
CDR3aa: CAWSPTAGPSGNTIYF

v_gene: TRBV2
j_gene: TRBJ2-2
abundance: NA
d_gene: TRBD2
CDR3nt: TGTGCCAGCGTAGGGACTAGCGGGATTAGGGGGGAGCTGTTTTTT
CDR3aa: CASVGTSGIRGELFF

v_gene: TRBV28
j_gene: TRBJ2-5
abundance: NA
d_gene: NA
CDR3nt: TGTGCCAGCAGTTTATTTGGGGGCCTTGGGGAGACCCAGTACTTC
CDR3aa: CASSLFGGLGETQYF

v_gene: TRBV20-1
j_gene: TRBJ2-7
abundance: NA
d_gene: NA
CDR3nt: TGCAGTGCTAGAAGCGGTTACGAGCAGTACTTC
CDR3aa: CSARSGYEQYF

v_gene: TRBV4-1
j_gene: TRBJ2-7
abundance: NA
d_gene: TRBD2
CDR3nt: TGCGCCAGCAGCCAAGGGGTTAGCGGGAGGGCCACCTACGAGCAGTACTTC
CDR3aa: CASSQGVSGRATYEQYF

v_gene: TRBV27
j_gene: TRBJ1-5
abundance: NA
d_gene: TRBD1
CDR3nt: TGTGCCAGCAGTTTCGGGATCAGGGGGAATCAGCCCCAGCATTTT
CDR3aa: CASSFGIRGNQPQHF

v_gene: TRBV9
j_gene: TRBJ2-2
abundance: NA
d_gene: NA
CDR3nt: TGTGCCAGCAGCGTAGCTCTAAACACCGGGGAGCTGTTTTTT
CDR3aa: CASSVALNTGELFF

v_gene: TRBV27
j_gene: TRBJ1-3
abundance: NA
d_gene: NA
CDR3nt: TGTGCCAGCAGCCCTAGCACGTTCTCTGGAAACACCATATATTTT
CDR3aa: CASSPSTFSGNTIYF

v_gene: TRBV5-1
j_gene: TRBJ2-1
abundance: NA
d_gene: NA
CDR3nt: TGCGCCAGCAGCTTCGACAGGTTTAATGAGCAGTTCTTC
CDR3aa: CASSFDRFNEQFF

v_gene: TRBV19
j_gene: TRBJ2-3
abundance: NA
d_gene: TRBD2
CDR3nt: TGTGCCAGTAGTATTGGGGTTAGCGGGAGTGTGGATACGCAGTATTTT
CDR3aa: CASSIGVSGSVDTQYF

v_gene: TRBV5-3
j_gene: TRBJ2-7
abundance: few
d_gene: TRBD1
CDR3nt: TGTGCCAGAAGCCCACACACCTCGGGACAGGGCTCCTACGAGCAGTACTTC
CDR3aa: CARSPHTSGQGSYEQYF

v_gene: TRBV28
j_gene: TRBJ2-5
abundance: NA
d_gene: TRBD1
CDR3nt: TGTGCCAGCAGTTCACAGGGGGCAGGCCAAGAGACCCAGTACTTC
CDR3aa: CASSSQGAGQETQYF

v_gene: TRBV5-1
j_gene: TRBJ1-2
abundance: NA
d_gene: NA
CDR3nt: TGCGCCAGCAGCTTGTCTCCGAACTATGGCTACACCTTC
CDR3aa: CASSLSPNYGYTF

v_gene: TRBV30
j_gene: TRBJ2-1
abundance: NA
d_gene: TRBD1
CDR3nt: TGTGCCTGGAGGGACAGGGGATACAATGAGCAGTTCTTC
CDR3aa: CAWRDRGYNEQFF

v_gene: TRBV28
j_gene: TRBJ2-1
abundance: NA
d_gene: TRBD2
CDR3nt: TGTGCCAGCAGTTTATTCAGGACTAGCGGCTCCTACAATGAGCAGTTCTTC
CDR3aa: CASSLFRTSGSYNEQFF

v_gene: TRBV2
j_gene: TRBJ2-7
abundance: NA
d_gene: TRBD2
CDR3nt: TGTGCCAGCACCCCCCCTAGCGGCTACGAGCAGTACTTC
CDR3aa: CASTPPSGYEQYF

v_gene: TRBV29-1
j_gene: TRBJ2-1
abundance: NA
d_gene: NA
CDR3nt: TGCAGCGCTCGACTAGTGGCTGGTGAGCAGTTCTTC
CDR3aa: CSARLVAGEQFF

v_gene: TRBV19
j_gene: TRBJ2-7
abundance: NA
d_gene: TRBD2
CDR3nt: TGTGCCAGTAGTAAGGGGATAGCGGGAAACTACGAGCAGTACTTC
CDR3aa: CASSKGIAGNYEQYF

v_gene: TRBV27
j_gene: TRBJ2-1
abundance: NA
d_gene: NA
CDR3nt: TGTGCCAGCAGTTTTTCGAGCCTGAGCTCCTACAATGAGCAGTTCTTC
CDR3aa: CASSFSSLSSYNEQFF

v_gene: TRBV7-9
j_gene: TRBJ2-5
abundance: NA
d_gene: NA
CDR3nt: TGTGCCAGCAGCCACCCCTGGAAGACAAAAGAGACCCAGTACTTC
CDR3aa: CASSHPWKTKETQYF

v_gene: TRBV30
j_gene: TRBJ2-1
abundance: NA
d_gene: TRBD2
CDR3nt: TGTGCCTGGACTACTAGCGGGAGGGCCTATGTCAATGAGCAGTTCTTC
CDR3aa: CAWTTSGRAYVNEQFF

v_gene: TRBV25-1
j_gene: TRBJ2-3
abundance: NA
d_gene: TRBD2
CDR3nt: TGTGCCAGCGGTCGGGGACTAGCGGGAGGGCCAACAGATACGCAGTATTTT
CDR3aa: CASGRGLAGGPTDTQYF

v_gene: TRBV9
j_gene: TRBJ2-2
abundance: NA
d_gene: NA
CDR3nt: TGTGCCAGCAGCAAACAGGGTAAATCGGCCACCGGGGAGCTGTTTTTT
CDR3aa: CASSKQGKSATGELFF

v_gene: TRBV7-2
j_gene: TRBJ2-1
abundance: NA
d_gene: TRBD1
CDR3nt: TGTGCCAGCAGCTTAACTACAGGGGACTACAATGAGCAGTTCTTC
CDR3aa: CASSLTTGDYNEQFF

v_gene: TRBV6-5
j_gene: TRBJ1-5
abundance: NA
d_gene: TRBD1
CDR3nt: TGTGCCAGCAGCCGGACAGGGGGCTTCGGACAGCCCCAGCATTTT
CDR3aa: CASSRTGGFGQPQHF

v_gene: TRBV19
j_gene: TRBJ2-2
abundance: NA
d_gene: TRBD1
CDR3nt: TGTGCCAGTAGCGTCGACAGGGGGCCTGGGGAGCTGTTTTTT
CDR3aa: CASSVDRGPGELFF